This TCR beta chain derives from a study of control samples from healthy donors and cancer patients (dated by TCRdb to 2018 to 2021). As for this clone: The antigen it recognizes is unknown. Within one base of it there is no much larger clone, and no base qualities were kept.

The library relied on the immunoSEQ multiplex PCR assay. TCRdb's version of the immuneACCESS table is confined to in-frame rearrangements and falls short of the full clone set. An unresolved V gene accounts for under half of the shortfall where checked; the remainder is of unknown origin. For this sample the table gives about 130,000 clones, of which around 90% were detected only once. The ten largest clones take up over 2% of the sample. This clonotype was sampled from a man between 18 and 29 years old in good health. Sample: blood.

The CDR3 amino acid sequence is: CASSSSGNLGQPQHF. The base sequence is TGCGCCAGCAGCTCCTCAGGGAACCTAGGGCAGCCCCAGCATTTT. This chain joins TRBV5-1 to TRBJ1-5; the best D guess is TRBD1, with 5 bases matching. V and J lose 3 bases and 7 bases, and a span of 17 bases separates them. The CDR3 has 15 amino acids, counting the end cysteine and phenylalanine. Only the CDR3 region is kept as DNA, spanning 45 bases read in frame from base 1. The germline V gene encodes CDR1 SGHRS and CDR2 YFSETQ.